Listed below are T cell receptor beta chains from one sample, sequenced in a study of shared clonotypes between healthy human individuals. TCRdb's table, derived via immunoSEQ multiplex PCR, lists solely in-frame clones and lacks some. The sample has some 790,000 clones, over 60% seen once. The specimen was memory CD4+ T cells sorted from blood. These receptors were collected from a woman between 25 and 40 years old in good health. CDR3s include the opening cysteine and the closing phenylalanine or tryptophan. Each record gives: clone size, J gene, D gene, V gene, CDR3 DNA, CDR3 protein. A D gene is named only where the DNA matches it firmly. Size tells how often a clone was seen (once, few, many) or the class of an expanded clone, and some rows leave it out.

clone_size: -
j_call: TRBJ1-1
d_call: -
v_call: TRBV7-6
cdr3_nt: TGTGCCGGGTTGAGAACTGAAGCTTTCTTT
cdr3_aa: CAGLRTEAFF

clone_size: -
j_call: TRBJ1-1
d_call: TRBD1
v_call: TRBV10-3
cdr3_nt: TGTGCCATCAGCCCACAGGGGGGTACCACTGAAGCTTTCTTT
cdr3_aa: CAISPQGGTTEAFF

clone_size: -
j_call: TRBJ2-7
d_call: TRBD1
v_call: TRBV7-3
cdr3_nt: TGTGCCAGCAGCTTAACGGGGACAGGGGACTACGAGCAGTACTTC
cdr3_aa: CASSLTGTGDYEQYF

clone_size: -
j_call: TRBJ2-1
d_call: -
v_call: TRBV10-1
cdr3_nt: TGCGCCAGCAGTGAAGGTAGGGGAACCTACAATGAGCAGTTCTTC
cdr3_aa: CASSEGRGTYNEQFF

clone_size: -
j_call: TRBJ2-3
d_call: -
v_call: TRBV5-6
cdr3_nt: TGTGCCAGCAGTCCGGGACCGAACACAGATACGCAGTATTTT
cdr3_aa: CASSPGPNTDTQYF

clone_size: -
j_call: TRBJ2-1
d_call: TRBD2
v_call: TRBV10-1
cdr3_nt: TGCGCCAGCAGTGGGAGTGGCGGGAGATGGTTCTTC
cdr3_aa: CASSGSGGRWFF

clone_size: few
j_call: TRBJ1-2
d_call: -
v_call: TRBV7-7
cdr3_nt: TGTGCCAGCAGCTGTCCGTCGTGCCGAAAGACCTATGGCTACACCTTC
cdr3_aa: CASSCPSCRKTYGYTF

clone_size: -
j_call: TRBJ2-5
d_call: -
v_call: TRBV5-1
cdr3_nt: TGCGCCAGCAGCTTGGCGACTGTTCAAGAGACCCAGTACTTC
cdr3_aa: CASSLATVQETQYF

clone_size: -
j_call: TRBJ1-1
d_call: -
v_call: TRBV4-1
cdr3_nt: TGCGCCAGCAGCCAAGATAGGCTGATGAACACTGAAGCTTTCTTT
cdr3_aa: CASSQDRLMNTEAFF

clone_size: -
j_call: TRBJ2-7
d_call: -
v_call: TRBV4-1
cdr3_nt: TGCGCCAGCAGCCAAGATGTGAACAGGTTTTACGAGCAGTACTTC
cdr3_aa: CASSQDVNRFYEQYF

clone_size: -
j_call: TRBJ2-7
d_call: TRBD2
v_call: TRBV7-2
cdr3_nt: TGTGCCAGCAGCTTCGGCGGGAGCTCCTACGAGCAGTACTTC
cdr3_aa: CASSFGGSSYEQYF

clone_size: -
j_call: TRBJ2-3
d_call: TRBD1
v_call: TRBV6-4
cdr3_nt: TGTGCCAGCAGTGACAACAGGGGGAGTGGGACAGATACGCAGTATTTT
cdr3_aa: CASSDNRGSGTDTQYF

clone_size: -
j_call: TRBJ2-7
d_call: -
v_call: TRBV2
cdr3_nt: TGTGCCAGTGGTGAAAGCTCCTACGAGCAGTACTTC
cdr3_aa: CASGESSYEQYF

clone_size: -
j_call: TRBJ2-2
d_call: TRBD1
v_call: TRBV19
cdr3_nt: TGTGCCAGTAGTATAGAGAGGTTGGACAGGGGGCTGCCGCGGAACACCGGGGAGCTGTTTTTT
cdr3_aa: CASSIERLDRGLPRNTGELFF

clone_size: -
j_call: TRBJ1-2
d_call: TRBD1
v_call: TRBV6-6
cdr3_nt: TGTGCCAGCAGGCCACCGGGACAGGGAGGCTATGGCTACACCTTC
cdr3_aa: CASRPPGQGGYGYTF

clone_size: -
j_call: TRBJ1-2
d_call: -
v_call: TRBV7-9
cdr3_nt: TGTGCCAGCAGCTTAGCTGGGGGCGCCAACTATGGCTACACCTTC
cdr3_aa: CASSLAGGANYGYTF

clone_size: -
j_call: TRBJ2-1
d_call: TRBD2
v_call: TRBV25-1
cdr3_nt: TGTGCCAGCAGTCTTGGGAGGGGCGCCTCCTACAATGAGCAGTTCTTC
cdr3_aa: CASSLGRGASYNEQFF

clone_size: few
j_call: TRBJ1-1
d_call: TRBD1
v_call: TRBV25-1
cdr3_nt: TGTGCCAGCAGTGAACCGGAGGGGGCCACTGAAGCTTTCTTT
cdr3_aa: CASSEPEGATEAFF

clone_size: -
j_call: TRBJ2-5
d_call: TRBD2
v_call: TRBV7-8
cdr3_nt: TGTGCCAGCAGCTCCTACCACTCATTAGCGGGAGCGGTAGAGACCCAGTACTTC
cdr3_aa: CASSSYHSLAGAVETQYF

clone_size: few
j_call: TRBJ1-4
d_call: TRBD1
v_call: TRBV28
cdr3_nt: TGTGCCAGCAGTATCACTTCAGGGGGTTGGACTAATGAAAAACTGTTTTTT
cdr3_aa: CASSITSGGWTNEKLFF